This is a list of T cell receptor beta chains from one sample in a study of vaccination effects on CD4 cells after COVID-19. Antigens of these TCRs are unknown. The data were produced by immunoSEQ multiplex PCR, yet TCRdb's version contains in-frame clones alone and is incomplete. The top ten clones hold over 4.5% of a sample with 63,000 or so clones, 60% to 75% of them seen once. Specimen: CD4+ T cells from PBMCs cultured with HIV peptides, collected before COVID-19 vaccination. These TCRs come from a human donor who had a prior SARS-CoV-2 infection. Each CDR3 is given with its conserved first and last residue. Fields, in order: D gene, clone size, CDR3 length, V gene, J gene, CDR3 DNA, CDR3 protein. The D gene is left open where the match is weak. The size entry is marked missing in some rows and otherwise reads once, few, many or a size class.

D: TRBD2; size: .; length: 17; V: TRBV5-1; J: TRBJ2-5; DNA: TGCGCCAGCAGCTCCGGACTAGCGGGAGGGTCGGTAGAGACCCAGTACTTC; CDR3: CASSSGLAGGSVETQYF
D: .; size: .; length: 15; V: TRBV18; J: TRBJ1-1; DNA: TGTGCCAGCTCCCTCTACCAAGTTGGGGGCACTGAAGCTTTCTTT; CDR3: CASSLYQVGGTEAFF
D: .; size: .; length: 13; V: TRBV5-1; J: TRBJ1-2; DNA: TGCGCCAGCAGCTTAGGACAGAGCTATGGCTACACCTTC; CDR3: CASSLGQSYGYTF
D: TRBD1; size: .; length: 15; V: TRBV12-5; J: TRBJ2-1; DNA: TGTGCTAGTGGTTCCGGACAGGGCTACTACAATGAGCAGTTCTTC; CDR3: CASGSGQGYYNEQFF
D: .; size: few; length: 14; V: TRBV7-3; J: TRBJ1-1; DNA: TGTGCCAGCAGCCCGACCCTGGACATCACTGAAGCTTTCTTT; CDR3: CASSPTLDITEAFF
D: .; size: .; length: 15; V: TRBV6-5; J: TRBJ1-5; DNA: TGTGCCAGCAGGGCCACAGGGAATAGCAATCAGCCCCAGCATTTT; CDR3: CASRATGNSNQPQHF
D: TRBD1; size: .; length: 15; V: TRBV4-2; J: TRBJ2-2; DNA: TGTGCCAGCAGCCAAGACCCAGGGGGCGGCGGGGAGCTGTTTTTT; CDR3: CASSQDPGGGGELFF
D: TRBD1; size: .; length: 14; V: TRBV27; J: TRBJ2-7; DNA: TGTGCCAGCAGGTCCACCGGGACAGCCTACGAGCAGTACTTC; CDR3: CASRSTGTAYEQYF
D: .; size: .; length: 13; V: TRBV25-1; J: TRBJ1-5; DNA: TGTGCCAGCGCCTCCTGGGGTAATCAGCCCCAGCATTTT; CDR3: CASASWGNQPQHF
D: TRBD1; size: .; length: 16; V: TRBV7-2; J: TRBJ1-1; DNA: TGTGCCAGCAGTTTCAGGACCGGGACAGGAAACACTGAAGCTTTCTTT; CDR3: CASSFRTGTGNTEAFF
D: TRBD1; size: .; length: 14; V: TRBV10-3; J: TRBJ1-1; DNA: TGTGCCATCAAAGACGGGACAGGGAACACTGAAGCTTTCTTT; CDR3: CAIKDGTGNTEAFF
D: .; size: .; length: 14; V: TRBV2; J: TRBJ2-5; DNA: TGTGCCAGCAGTGCAAACGTCCGGGGAGAGACCCAGTACTTC; CDR3: CASSANVRGETQYF
D: .; size: few; length: 14; V: TRBV10-3; J: TRBJ1-1; DNA: TGTGCCATCAGTGAGAACAGGGTAGATACTGAAGCTTTCTTT; CDR3: CAISENRVDTEAFF
D: .; size: .; length: 15; V: TRBV3-1/TRBV3-2; J: TRBJ2-5; DNA: TGTGCCAGCAGCCAAGTGCGGGACCTCCAAGAGACCCAGTACTTC; CDR3: CASSQVRDLQETQYF
D: .; size: .; length: 16; V: TRBV19; J: TRBJ2-3; DNA: TGTGCCAGTAGTTGGCAGGGATCAGCAGGGCCAGATACGCAGTATTTT; CDR3: CASSWQGSAGPDTQYF
D: TRBD2; size: .; length: 17; V: TRBV7-9; J: TRBJ2-1; DNA: TGTGCCAGCAGCCCTCTGTGGAGCGGGAGGCCCTACAATGAGCAGTTCTTC; CDR3: CASSPLWSGRPYNEQFF
D: TRBD1; size: .; length: 15; V: TRBV4-2; J: TRBJ2-2; DNA: TGTGCCAGCAGCCGGACGGACAGGGGGAACGGGGAGCTGTTTTTT; CDR3: CASSRTDRGNGELFF
D: .; size: .; length: 15; V: TRBV19; J: TRBJ2-1; DNA: TGTGCCAGTAGTATTATGCGAGGTCTGAGTTATGAGCAGTTCTTC; CDR3: CASSIMRGLSYEQFF
D: .; size: .; length: 16; V: TRBV5-6; J: TRBJ2-7; DNA: TGTGCCAGCAGCTCGTGGGTGGCCCTTCGGGCCTACGAGCAGTACTTC; CDR3: CASSSWVALRAYEQYF
D: .; size: .; length: 13; V: TRBV15; J: TRBJ2-7; DNA: TGTGCCACCAGCAGAGATTATGGCGGCGAGCAGTACTTC; CDR3: CATSRDYGGEQYF
D: TRBD1; size: .; length: 15; V: TRBV5-1; J: TRBJ2-6; DNA: TGCGCCAGCAGCCCACAGGGGCTCGGGGCCAACGTCCTGACTTTC; CDR3: CASSPQGLGANVLTF
D: TRBD1; size: once; length: 14; V: TRBV5-8; J: TRBJ1-2; DNA: TGTGCCAGCAGCTTGTACAGGGGGCGTGGAGGCTACACCTTC; CDR3: CASSLYRGRGGYTF
D: .; size: .; length: 12; V: TRBV7-8; J: TRBJ2-1; DNA: TGTGCCAGCAGCCACAACTACAATGAGCAGTTCTTC; CDR3: CASSHNYNEQFF
D: .; size: once; length: 16; V: TRBV10-3; J: TRBJ2-3; DNA: TGTGCCATCAGTGAGTCATTCGGTCATTCCACAGATACGCAGTATTTT; CDR3: CAISESFGHSTDTQYF
D: .; size: few; length: 13; V: TRBV7-2; J: TRBJ1-5; DNA: TGTGCCAGCAGCTTACAGTGGGATCAGCCCCAGCATTTT; CDR3: CASSLQWDQPQHF
D: .; size: .; length: 15; V: TRBV21-1; J: TRBJ1-3; DNA: TGTGCCAGCACGGGACAGTCAAGCTCTGGAAACACCATATATTTT; CDR3: CASTGQSSSGNTIYF
D: .; size: .; length: 14; V: TRBV6-5; J: TRBJ2-1; DNA: TGTGCCAGCAGTTTGGTGGGCAGCTACAATGAGCAGTTCTTC; CDR3: CASSLVGSYNEQFF
D: .; size: .; length: 15; V: TRBV4-3; J: TRBJ1-3; DNA: TGCGCCAGCAGCCAAGATAGCGAATCTGGAAACACCATATATTTT; CDR3: CASSQDSESGNTIYF
D: .; size: .; length: 15; V: TRBV7-9; J: TRBJ1-4; DNA: TGTGCCAGCAGCTTAAGGGGGGGAACTAATGAAAAACTGTTTTTT; CDR3: CASSLRGGTNEKLFF
D: TRBD2; size: .; length: 20; V: TRBV4-2; J: TRBJ2-5; DNA: TGTGCCAGCAGCCAAGTCTTAAGGTTGCGGGGGGGCGGCCGGCAAGAGACCCAGTACTTC; CDR3: CASSQVLRLRGGGRQETQYF
D: .; size: .; length: 13; V: TRBV30; J: TRBJ2-2; DNA: TGTGCCTGGATAGAATCGTACACCGGGGAGCTGTTTTTT; CDR3: CAWIESYTGELFF
D: .; size: .; length: 15; V: TRBV24-1; J: TRBJ2-1; DNA: TGTGCCACCAGTGATTCGGGGACGGGGAACAATGAGCAGTTCTTC; CDR3: CATSDSGTGNNEQFF